This T cell receptor (beta chain) was sequenced for a study of T cell clonality in common variable immunodeficiency. Study outcomes and limitations: Fewer TCRbeta clones were shared among CVID subjects than controls. T cell subpopulation sequencing would be needed to explain CVID clonality. CVID subjects had higher TCRbeta clonality than healthy controls, most marked in about a third. Common variable immunodeficiency TCR beta sequences reportedly had fewer deletions and N-nucleotide insertions.

This clone was seen a handful of times. Its antigen is unknown. The missing CDR3 end, 3 residues past where the read stops, is filled in from the germline J gene. V lost 9 bases, J lost 9 bases, and 11 bases stayed unmatched. This CDR3 is built from 13 residues. The V gene's germline CDR1 is SGHAT and CDR2 FQNNGV. Repertoires were generated with immunoSEQ multiplex PCR, while TCRdb's copy carries only in-frame clones and drops some. Altogether 25,000 to 30,000 clones were found in the sample, and no singletons occur. Blood came from CVID subjects not ill and not taking immunomodulatory or immunosuppressive medication.

The TCR sequence derives from a human donor with common variable immunodeficiency. The V gene is TRBV11-2, the J gene TRBJ2-1; 7 bases agree with TRBD1. Sequencing used peripheral blood mononuclear cells. CDR3 protein: CASRQGTIGEQFF. Incomplete CDR3 DNA: TGTGCCAGTCGACAGGGAACTATTGGTGAG.